The next 13 T cell receptor beta chains were all read from a single sample in a study of T cells after somatic rescue of genetic block. Method: immunoSEQ multiplex PCR; TCRdb's copy keeps in-frame clones and lacks some. The table includes fewer than 150,000 clones, 90% to 95% detected once. Sequencing input: peripheral blood mononuclear cells (PBMCs). The receptors come from a woman aged 18-29 years.

CDR3 in amino acids: CASSITGAGELFF. CDR3 nucleotides: TGTGCCAGCAGCATCACAGGGGCCGGGGAGCTGTTTTTT. The chain links TRBV2 to TRBJ2-2; 7 bases line up with TRBD1. Germline V gives CDR1 SNHLY, CDR2 FYNNEI. There are 13 residues in the CDR3. Losses at the gene ends were 6 bases for V and 6 bases for J; bases not matched to a gene: 4.

The count of this clone is one. J is TRBJ2-3 and V is TRBV7-3; D perhaps matches TRBD2 (6 bases). The ends were cut back, 5 bases at V and 6 bases at J, with 15 bases in the middle. Germline V gene lookup returns CDR1 SGHTA and CDR2 FQGTGA. This CDR3 contains 14 residues. The CDR3 DNA follows: TGTGCCAGCAGCCCCCGACTAGTAGGCGATACGCAGTATTTT. Residues: CASSPRLVGDTQYF.

This clone was observed once. The chain is built from TRBV2 and TRBJ2-7, with TRBD2 identical over 7 bases. Germline V gene data show CDR1 as SNHLY and CDR2 as FYNNEI. This CDR3 contains 15 residues. V lost 6 bases, J lost 0 bases, and 8 bases stayed unmatched. DNA for the CDR3: TGTGCCAGCAGCGGCGGGGGAGGCGTCTCCTACGAGCAGTACTTC. It yields the protein CASSGGGGVSYEQYF.

This chain links TRBV18 with TRBJ2-6, with 7 bases that match TRBD1. This CDR3 comprises 14 residues. With 7 bases clipped from V and 4 bases from J, the junction kept 4 bases outside the gene matches. The germline V gene has CDR1 KGHSH and CDR2 LQKENI. The CDR3 reads CASLQGTGANVLTF. The CDR3 coding sequence is TGTGCCAGCTTACAGGGGACCGGGGCCAACGTCCTGACTTTC.

The chain combines TRBV9 with TRBJ2-2; D is unclear. Trimming took off 4 bases at V and 2 bases at J, with 15 bases between the two ends. The CDR3 has 16 amino acids. Germline-derived CDR1 and CDR2 are SGDLS and YYNGEE. The CDR3 sequence: CASSRHTMDNTGELFF. The CDR3 DNA reads TGTGCCAGCAGCCGCCATACGATGGATAACACCGGGGAGCTGTTTTTT. The full variable domain, its missing parts supplied by reference TRBV9 and TRBJ2-2, is DSGVTQTPKHLITATGQRVTLRCSPRSGDLSVYWYQQSLDQGLQFLIQYYNGEERAKGNILERFSAQQFPDLHSELNLSSLELGDSALYFCASSRHTMDNTGELFFGEGSRLTVL.

A few counts support this clone. This rearrangement joins TRBV13 to TRBJ1-2; TRBD1 matches 7 bases. V trimming: 5 bases; J trimming: 6 bases; junction bases outside the gene matches: 6. Germline CDR1 reads PRHDT; CDR2 reads FYEKMQ (reference sequence). The CDR3 extends over 13 amino acids. Here the CDR3 DNA reads TGTGCCAGCAGCCCACAGGGGACTGATGGCTACACCTTC. Its translation: CASSPQGTDGYTF.

This sequence joins TRBV2 and TRBJ2-7; D gene unclear. Germline loops: CDR1 SNHLY, CDR2 FYNNEI. The V end was cut by 7 bases, the J end by 0 bases, with 16 bases between. This CDR3 contains 15 residues. The CDR3 bases are TGTGCCAGCATCCCCCAGGACGGAAGCTCCTACGAGCAGTACTTC. Translated: CASIPQDGSSYEQYF.

The V call is TRBV7-3, the J call TRBJ1-3, with D tentatively TRBD1 (6 bases). V lost 5 bases to trimming and J lost 4 bases, with 15 bases between them. CDR1 SGHTA and CDR2 FQGTGA come from the germline V gene. The CDR3 has 15 residues. CDR3 residues: CASSTAGGRGNTIYF. DNA of the CDR3: TGTGCCAGCAGCACCGCCGGGGGGCGAGGAAACACCATATATTTT.

The chain joins TRBV5-1 to TRBJ2-5; perhaps TRBD2 as D (6 bases). V was shortened by 0 bases and J by 5 bases, with 11 bases between the two germline ends. Germline V gives CDR1 SGHRS, CDR2 YFSETQ. The CDR3 consists of 14 residues. The CDR3 coding sequence is TGCGCCAGCAGCTTGGCGGGGGTTCAGGAGACCCAGTACTTC. Protein: CASSLAGVQETQYF.

V usage is TRBV20-1 and J usage is TRBJ2-7; D is unclear. This CDR3 spans 11 amino acids. Germline values: CDR1 DFQATT, CDR2 SNEGSKA (reference sequence). V lost 3 bases to trimming and J lost 6 bases, with 9 bases between them. The CDR3 DNA reads TGCAGTGCTAGGCGCGGAAGCGAGCAGTACTTC. Its translation: CSARRGSEQYF.

The chain recombines TRBV7-9 with TRBJ1-2; possible D gene TRBD1, 5 bases. CDR3 size: 15 residues. V dropped 2 bases and J dropped 2 bases, with 12 bases sitting between them. Germline V lookup: CDR1 SEHNR, CDR2 FQNEAQ (reference sequence). CDR3 in DNA: TGTGCCAGCAGCTTACCGGGACGCACCAACTATGGCTACACCTTC. Encoded protein: CASSLPGRTNYGYTF. Using reference TRBV7-9 and TRBJ1-2 for the parts outside the CDR3, the full variable domain is DTGVSQNPRHKITKRGQNVTFRCDPISEHNRLYWYRQTLGQGPEFLTYFQNEAQLEKSRLLSDRFSAERPKGSFSTLEIQRTEQGDSAMYLCASSLPGRTNYGYTFGSGTRLTVV.

V is TRBV7-2 and J is TRBJ1-2; a weak D match, TRBD1 (5 bases). CDR3 length equals 14 residues. CDR1 SGHTA and CDR2 FQGNSA come from the germline V gene. V was pared by 5 bases and J by 0 bases, with 10 bases between. CDR3 in amino acids: CASSTGGANYGYTF. CDR3 DNA sequence: TGTGCCAGCAGCACAGGAGGAGCTAACTATGGCTACACCTTC.

This clone was picked up one time. This chain links TRBV10-3 with TRBJ1-6, with 10 bases matching TRBD1. CDR3 size: 16 residues. Germline V lookup: CDR1 ENHRY, CDR2 SYGVKD. Unmatched junction bases numbered 7, after V lost 6 bases and J lost 5 bases. The CDR3 DNA sequence: TGTGCCATCAGCAGGACAGGGGGTTTGGATAATTCACCCCTCCACTTT. Amino acid sequence: CAISRTGGLDNSPLHF.